The present entry profiles one TCR beta chain with its context. It lacks a known antigen. Per-base quality was not reported, and no clone a single base away is much larger than it. The sample's treatment or condition label, decoded: in vitro stimulation with specific CMV peptide epitopes to enrich CMV-specific T cells. The data are from a study of T cell repertoires in cytomegalovirus infection (dated by TCRdb to the late 2010s). Background for the entire study: Recently identified HLA-C-restricted CMV epitopes, whose presentation resists viral immunomodulation, were targeted by peptide stimulations together with well-studied HLA-B-restricted epitopes. Because public TCR beta signatures pointed to carriage of CMV infection together with the matching HLA type, the HLA type of each donor mattered for the analysis. What the research found in general, with its limitations: In the ex vivo response, HLA-C-restricted CMV-specific TCR beta clonotypes were dominant, and in two of eight donors the single most frequent clonotype came from this HLA-C-restricted group. Cumulative frequency of public TCR beta family members discriminated carriers of CMV infection plus the relevant HLA type in this cohort and an independent roughly 330-donor cohort.

This sample was sequenced with an Illumina HiSeq 1500. The raw public reads went through TCRdb reprocessing: fastp at Q25, MiXCR clone calling, in-frame beta chains kept. Rows with a matching CDR3 protein are joined into one entry that keeps the most common DNA and genes. The sample includes approximately 590,000 distinct CDR3 sequences, with roughly 42% observed a single time. The ten top clones hold around 48% of the sample. The CDR3 runs 15 amino acids, cysteine and phenylalanine included. Only the CDR3 DNA stays, 45 bases, in frame from base 1. Trimming accounts for 0 bases at V and 6 bases at J, while the number of junction bases matched to no gene is 6. Based on the germline V gene, the CDR1 and CDR2 sequences are SGHTA and FQGNSA.

Material: cultured PBMCs, obtained from culture after CMV antigen stimulation. The rearrangement joined TRBV7-2 to TRBJ2-7, and 9 junction bases match TRBD1. This TCR was sampled from a human donor in good health (CMV status not recorded). Some clones in this sample may be carry-over from other donors' samples. The DNA sequence is given as TGTGCCAGCAGCTTAGCGACAGGGGGGAAGGTCGAGCAGTACTTC. It is translated as CASSLATGGKVEQYF. The full variable domain, with segments outside the CDR3 supplied by the reference TRBV7-2 and TRBJ2-7 proteins, appears as GAGVSQSPSNKVTEKGKDVELRCDPISGHTALYWYRQSLGQGLEFLIYFQGNSAPDKSGLPSDRFSAERTGGSVSTLTIQRTQQEDSAVYLCASSLATGGKVEQYFGPGTRLTVT.